These 2 T cell receptor beta chains came from one sample sequenced in a study of cytomegalovirus exposure and HLA in healthy donors. Primers for the PCR totalled 60 Vbeta and 13 Jbeta. Here immunoSEQ multiplex PCR was the method, and the copy in TCRdb shows in-frame clones only, minus some. The repertoire holds about 130,000 clones, with approximately 80% as singletons. Material for sequencing was PBMCs. The receptors were sampled from a girl aged 2-9 years in good health and CMV-seronegative.

The V gene is TRBV13, the J gene TRBJ2-2, with 10 bases aligning to TRBD1. The CDR3 is 14 amino acids. Germline CDR1 and CDR2: PRHDT and FYEKMQ (reference sequence). V lost 8 bases to trimming and J lost 4 bases; unmatched junction nucleotides: 4. The CDR3 spells CASGQGGSTGELFF. As DNA, the CDR3 is TGTGCCAGCGGACAGGGGGGAAGCACCGGGGAGCTGTTTTTT.

The chain combines TRBV5-1 with TRBJ1-2; no definite D call. V lost 0 bases, J lost 2 bases, and 14 bases lay in between. The CDR3 consists of 16 residues. The germline V gene encodes CDR1 SGHRS and CDR2 YFSETQ. The CDR3 loop reads CASSLARQVENYGYTF. For the CDR3, the DNA is TGCGCCAGCAGCTTGGCCCGGCAGGTGGAAAACTATGGCTACACCTTC.